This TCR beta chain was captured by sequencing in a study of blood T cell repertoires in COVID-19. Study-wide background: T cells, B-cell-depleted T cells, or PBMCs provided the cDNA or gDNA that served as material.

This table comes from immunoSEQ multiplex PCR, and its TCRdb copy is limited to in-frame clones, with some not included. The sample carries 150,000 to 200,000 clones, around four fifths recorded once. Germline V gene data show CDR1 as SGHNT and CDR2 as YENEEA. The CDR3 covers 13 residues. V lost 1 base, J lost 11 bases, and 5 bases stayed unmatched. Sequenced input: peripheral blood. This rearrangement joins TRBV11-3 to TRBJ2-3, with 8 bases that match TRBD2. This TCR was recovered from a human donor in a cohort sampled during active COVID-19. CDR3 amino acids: CASSLGVSGMQYF. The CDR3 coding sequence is TGTGCCAGCAGCTTAGGGGTTAGCGGGATGCAGTATTTT. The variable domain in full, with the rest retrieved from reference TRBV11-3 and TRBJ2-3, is EAGVVQSPRYKIIEKKQPVAFWCNPISGHNTLYWYLQNLGQGPELLIRYENEEAVDDSQLPKDRFSAERLKGVDSTLKIQPAELGDSAVYLCASSLGVSGMQYFGPGTRLTVL.